This T cell receptor (beta chain) emerged from a study of cytomegalovirus exposure and HLA in healthy donors. Primers for the PCR totalled 60 Vbeta and 13 Jbeta. Libraries were prepared by immunoSEQ multiplex PCR; TCRdb keeps only in-frame clonotypes and omits some of them. The table lists some 150,000 clones, about three quarters of them singletons. Remarks on this clone: Its antigen is still unknown.

Study-wide results and caveats: An analysis was carried out later, and it reportedly showed fewer N-insertions in an Asian-associated ancestry cluster than the approximately 680-donor mean.

The V gene's germline CDR1 is SGHDT and CDR2 YYEEEE. Trimming took 0 bases from V and 5 from J; bases not matched to a gene: 4. The CDR3 loop spans 14 amino acids. The rearrangement joins TRBV5-6 to TRBJ1-1; the match to TRBD1 covers 7 bases. The sequencing input was PBMCs. The clonotype comes from a male donor in good health and CMV-seronegative. In DNA form, the CDR3 reads TGTGCCAGCAGCTTGGAACAGGGGATGACTGAAGCTTTCTTT. Its translation is CASSLEQGMTEAFF.